This T cell receptor (beta chain) was recovered during a study of shared clonotypes between healthy human individuals. Whole-study context: Each donor contributed plates that comprised three CD4 naive, three CD4 memory, two CD8 naive and one CD8 memory.

Study-wide results and limits: Generation probability values for non-shared clonotypes were lower than those for clonotypes shared by all four donors.

As concerns this clone: Its antigen is undetermined.

The V and J ends lost 5 bases and 11 bases respectively, with 15 bases between them. CDR1 and CDR2 (germline): SGHAT, FQNNGV. This CDR3 has 12 amino acids. TCRdb keeps only in-frame clones here, not all; method: immunoSEQ multiplex PCR. Found here are more than 2 million clones, over 85% of them singletons; the top ten hold approximately 1.6%. CD45RO-negative cells were positively selected for CCR7, leaving out terminally differentiated effector memory CD45RA+ cells. The receptor comes from a man aged 18 to 30 in good health. Some clones in this sample may be carry-over from other donors' samples. The genes are TRBV11-2 and TRBJ1-1, with D possibly TRBD1 on 6 matching bases. The sample was naive CD8+ T cells from PBMCs. The CDR3 spells CASSRPRGSAFF. CDR3 DNA: TGTGCCAGCAGCCGTCCTAGGGGGAGCGCTTTCTTT. Full variable domain (missing parts from reference TRBV11-2 and TRBJ1-1): EAGVAQSPRYKIIEKRQSVAFWCNPISGHATLYWYQQILGQGPKLLIQFQNNGVVDDSQLPKDRFSAERLKGVDSTLKIQPAKLEDSAVYLCASSRPRGSAFFGQGTRLTVV.